Included here is one TCR beta chain sequence, with context. Combining a sample-barcoded 5' primer with a J-beta primer mix, a second PCR ran for roughly 7 to 12 cycles. One entry per CDR3 protein, called by TCRdb with MiXCR from the 5' RACE reads. This table holds 780,000 or so distinct CDR3 sequences, approximately 55% found once. The data derive from a study of blood T cells in healthy people across ages. The CDR3 loop spans 15 amino acids. The chain has TRBV21-1 and TRBJ2-3; TRBD1, the table's D call, was not compared with the DNA. TRBV21-1 is termed a pseudogene. The receptor was isolated from a man at least 80 years old in good health. Sequencing used blood. The CDR3 region is CASSKKLGTGDTQYF. The DNA for the CDR3 is TGTGCCAGCAGCAAAAAACTGGGTACAGGCGATACGCAGTATTTT.